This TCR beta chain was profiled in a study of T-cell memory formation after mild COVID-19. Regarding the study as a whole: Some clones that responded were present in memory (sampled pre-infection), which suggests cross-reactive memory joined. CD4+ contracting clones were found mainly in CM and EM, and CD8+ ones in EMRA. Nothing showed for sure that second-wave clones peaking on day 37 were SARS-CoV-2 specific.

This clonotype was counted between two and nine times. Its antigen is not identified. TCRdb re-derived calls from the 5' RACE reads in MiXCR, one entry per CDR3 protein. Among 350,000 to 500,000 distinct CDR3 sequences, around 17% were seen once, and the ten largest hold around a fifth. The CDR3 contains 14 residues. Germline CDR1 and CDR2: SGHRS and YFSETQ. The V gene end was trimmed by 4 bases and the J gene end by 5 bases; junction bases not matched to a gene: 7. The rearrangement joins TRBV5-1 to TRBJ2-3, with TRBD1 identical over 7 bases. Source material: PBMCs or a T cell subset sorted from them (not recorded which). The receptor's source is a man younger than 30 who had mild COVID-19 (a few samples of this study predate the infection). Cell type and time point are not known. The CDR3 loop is CASSLGQTGDTQYF. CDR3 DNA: TGCGCCAGCAGCCTGGGACAGACCGGAGATACGCAGTATTTT.